This T cell receptor beta chain was identified in a study of response to subunit inactivated influenza vaccine. The CDR3 runs 17 residues. Trimming removed 0 bases from V and 6 bases from J; junction bases left unmatched: 13. Per germline, CDR1 DFQATT and CDR2 SNEGSKA (reference sequence). Via MiXCR, TCRdb re-called the RT-PCR reads, giving one row per CDR3 protein. The sample includes 500,000 to 600,000 distinct CDR3 sequences, 16% of them seen just once. The sequence came from a man between 50 and 75 years old who received an inactivated influenza vaccine. The chain carries TRBV20-1 and TRBJ2-7; 11 bases match TRBD2. This specimen was CD4+ T cells sorted from PBMCs, taken less than 30 months after vaccination. The CDR3 here is CSARDLRRLAGGGEQYF. In nucleotides, the CDR3 is TGCAGTGCTAGAGATCTGAGGCGATTAGCGGGAGGGGGCGAGCAGTACTTC.